The 15 T cell receptor beta chains given below trace back to one sample, sequenced in a study of blood T cell repertoires in COVID-19. The method was immunoSEQ multiplex PCR; TCRdb's version includes in-frame clones alone and lacks a portion of them. The sample contains about 140,000 clones, under 85% of which appear only once. Sequences were obtained from PBMCs or T cells enriched from blood (not recorded which). The receptors come from a woman under 30 who had been exposed to COVID-19.

The rearrangement links TRBV3-1 (or the pseudogene TRBV3-2) to TRBJ1-5; D unresolved. CDR3 size: 13 residues. V lost 1 base and J lost 4, with 5 bases in between. The germline CDR1 and CDR2 sequences are LGHDT and YNNKEL (reference sequence). The CDR3 protein is CASSQGGNQPQHF. The CDR3 region has the DNA TGTGCCAGCAGCCAAGGAGGGAATCAGCCCCAGCATTTT.

This chain joins TRBV7-8 and TRBJ1-5; D gene ambiguous. Trimming stripped 1 base from V and 0 bases from J, with 10 bases between. Germline CDR1 reads SGHVS; CDR2 reads FQNEAQ. The CDR3 contains 16 residues. CDR3 amino acids: CASSLVGLYSNQPQHF. Here the CDR3 DNA reads TGTGCCAGCAGCTTAGTCGGACTCTATAGCAATCAGCCCCAGCATTTT.

J is TRBJ2-5 and V is TRBV21-1; the tabulated D call, TRBD1, remains unverified against the DNA. TRBV21-1 is an annotated pseudogene. The CDR3 consists of 21 residues. CDR3 in amino acids: CASSKEKNEPRDRGIAETQYF. DNA of the CDR3: TGTGCCAGCAGCAAAGAAAAGAACGAGCCCCGGGACAGGGGGATCGCGGAGACCCAGTACTTC.

This rearrangement joins TRBV28 to TRBJ1-2; maybe TRBD1 (5 bases). Germline V gene lookup returns CDR1 MDHEN and CDR2 SYDVKM. The CDR3 is 12 amino acids. V was pared by 10 bases and J by 4 bases, with 13 bases between. CDR3 bases: TGTGCCACCAAAACCGGGGGCTATGGCTACACCTTC. Residues: CATKTGGYGYTF.

V usage is TRBV6-5 and J usage is TRBJ1-4; tentative D call: TRBD1 (5 bases). Germline CDR1 MNHEY, CDR2 SVGAGI. V was clipped by 5 bases and J by 3 bases, with 13 bases between them. This CDR3 has 15 amino acids. CDR3 sequence (DNA): TGTGCCAGCAGTCCACGCAGGGCCTCTAATGAAAAACTGTTTTTT. Protein: CASSPRRASNEKLFF.

J is TRBJ1-5 and V is TRBV6-2 or TRBV6-3; D remains ambiguous. The V and J ends lost 2 bases and 0 bases respectively, with 14 bases between them. The germline CDR1 and CDR2 sequences are MNHEY and SVGEGT. The CDR3 is 17 amino acids. The CDR3 DNA reads as TGTGCCAGCAGTTACGGCCAGGTAGGCTATAGCAATCAGCCCCAGCATTTT. This codes for CASSYGQVGYSNQPQHF.

This CDR3 reads CAWRGQPNTEAFF. Here the CDR3 DNA reads TGTGCCTGGAGAGGACAACCGAACACTGAAGCTTTCTTT. The V call is TRBV30, the J call TRBJ1-1, with a possible D match to TRBD1 (5 bases). The germline gives CDR1 GTSNPN, CDR2 SVGIG (reference sequence). CDR3 length: 13 residues. V was pared by 3 bases and J by 1 base, with 9 bases between.

V is TRBV6-1 and J is TRBJ1-2, with D perhaps matching TRBD1 (6 bases). CDR3 length: 16 amino acids. Germline CDR1 and CDR2: MNHNS and SASEGT. Trimming took 1 base from V and 4 from J, leaving 16 bases between them. Here the CDR3 reads CASSEGGGRYSYGYTF. In DNA, the CDR3 is TGTGCCAGCAGTGAAGGGGGGGGCCGGTACTCCTATGGCTACACCTTC.

This clone occurred once. J is TRBJ1-2 and V is TRBV16, with TRBD1 matching over 8 bases. The CDR3 has 15 residues. Trimming removed 4 bases from V and 2 bases from J; junction bases left unmatched: 6. CDR1 KGHSY and CDR2 FQNENV come from the germline V gene. The CDR3 spells CASSRSGGANYGYTF. CDR3 sequence (DNA): TGTGCCAGCAGCCGCTCAGGGGGCGCGAACTATGGCTACACCTTC.

This sequence joins TRBV18 and TRBJ2-5, with D unresolved. The CDR3 is made up of 13 amino acids. Trimming left V 3 bases short and J 0 bases short, with 5 bases between. Germline V gene data show CDR1 as KGHSH and CDR2 as LQKENI. The CDR3 coding sequence is TGTGCCAGCTCACCCCAGAACCAAGAGACCCAGTACTTC. As protein: CASSPQNQETQYF. The full variable domain, with the rest looked up from reference TRBV18 and TRBJ2-5, is NAGVMQNPRHLVRRRGQEARLRCSPMKGHSHVYWYRQLPEEGLKFMVYLQKENIIDESGMPKERFSAEFPKEGPSILRIQQVVRGDSAAYFCASSPQNQETQYFGPGTRLLVL.

This clone was observed a single time. The chain has TRBV5-1 and TRBJ1-1; 7 positions agree with TRBD1. The V segment lost 4 bases and the J segment 4 bases; nucleotides outside the gene matches: 10. The germline V gene encodes CDR1 SGHRS and CDR2 YFSETQ. The CDR3 is 15 residues long. CDR3 region: CASSRTPQGGTEAFF. CDR3 DNA: TGCGCCAGCAGCCGTACCCCCCAGGGGGGCACTGAAGCTTTCTTT.

This clone was observed a single time. The genes are TRBV29-1 and TRBJ2-1; 10 nucleotides agree with TRBD2. This CDR3 is 18 amino acids long. Unmatched junction bases numbered 15, after V lost 4 bases and J lost 3 bases. In germline, CDR1 is SQVTM, CDR2 ANQGSEA. In DNA, the CDR3 is TGCAGCGTTGCTGGGGCAGGGGCTAGCGGGAGCGGCTACAATGAGCAGTTCTTC. It encodes CSVAGAGASGSGYNEQFF.

The chain couples TRBV5-1 to TRBJ1-2; 8 bases are shared with TRBD1. The junction had 8 bases not matched to a gene; V was cut back by 0 bases and J by 4 bases. Looked up from germline, CDR1 is SGHRS and CDR2 is YFSETQ. The length of the CDR3 is 16 residues. The CDR3 bases are TGCGCCAGCAGCTTGGCCGCAGGGGGCTTCGGCTATGGCTACACCTTC. Its protein is CASSLAAGGFGYGYTF.

With regard to this clone: Compared with germline, one end of the junction differs, possibly owing to a read error. This chain connects TRBV18 to TRBJ1-1; maybe TRBD1 (5 bases). The CDR3 is 16 residues long. Germline V gives CDR1 KGHSH, CDR2 LQKENI. The CDR3, as DNA: TGTGCCAGCTCACCAACCCAGGGAAAGGGGAACGCTGAAGCTTTCTTT. Amino acid sequence: CASSPTQGKGNAEAFF. The whole variable domain, remainder taken from reference TRBV18 and TRBJ1-1, is NAGVMQNPRHLVRRRGQEARLRCSPMKGHSHVYWYRQLPEEGLKFMVYLQKENIIDESGMPKERFSAEFPKEGPSILRIQQVVRGDSAAYFCASSPTQGKGNAEAFFGQGTRLTVV.

The rearrangement uses TRBV28 and TRBJ1-1; maybe TRBD1 (6 bases). Trimming shortened V by 6 bases and J by 2 bases, and 7 bases separated the two germline ends. The CDR3 is 12 residues long. CDR1 MDHEN and CDR2 SYDVKM come from the germline V gene. CDR3 in DNA: TGTGCCAGCAGGGGGGCTAACACTGAAGCTTTCTTT. Encoded protein: CASRGANTEAFF.